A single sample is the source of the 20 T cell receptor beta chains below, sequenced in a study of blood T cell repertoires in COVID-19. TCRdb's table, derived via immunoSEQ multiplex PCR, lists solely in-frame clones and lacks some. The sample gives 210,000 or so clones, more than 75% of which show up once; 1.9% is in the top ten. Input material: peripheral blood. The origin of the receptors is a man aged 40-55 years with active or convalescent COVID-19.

CDR3 DNA: TGTGCCAGCAGCTTAGGGGCCCCATTGATGCCCTACGAGCAGTACTTC. Its translation: CASSLGAPLMPYEQYF. V and J are TRBV7-2 and TRBJ2-7; the D is unclear. This CDR3 is built from 16 residues. CDR1 is SGHTA, CDR2 FQGNSA, per germline. V lost 1 base to trimming and J lost 2 bases, with 15 bases between them.

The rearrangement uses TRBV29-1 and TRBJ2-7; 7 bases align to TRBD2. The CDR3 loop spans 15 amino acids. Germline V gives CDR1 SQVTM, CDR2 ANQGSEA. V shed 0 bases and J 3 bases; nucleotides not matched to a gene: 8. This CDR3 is CSVEELLASGYEQYF. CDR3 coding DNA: TGCAGCGTTGAAGAACTCCTCGCTAGCGGCTACGAGCAGTACTTC.

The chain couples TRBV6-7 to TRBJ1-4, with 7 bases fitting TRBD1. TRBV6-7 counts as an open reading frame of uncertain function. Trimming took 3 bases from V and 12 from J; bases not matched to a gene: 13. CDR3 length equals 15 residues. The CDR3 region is CASSYQRQGEIELFF. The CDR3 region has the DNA TGTGCCAGCAGTTATCAGAGACAGGGCGAAATCGAACTGTTTTTT.

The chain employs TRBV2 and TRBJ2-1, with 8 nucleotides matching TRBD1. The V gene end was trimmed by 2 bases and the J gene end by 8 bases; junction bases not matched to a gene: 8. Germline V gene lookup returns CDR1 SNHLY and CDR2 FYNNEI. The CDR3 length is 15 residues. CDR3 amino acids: CASSEQGAQSHEQFF. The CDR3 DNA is TGTGCCAGCAGTGAACAGGGGGCGCAGAGTCATGAGCAGTTCTTC.

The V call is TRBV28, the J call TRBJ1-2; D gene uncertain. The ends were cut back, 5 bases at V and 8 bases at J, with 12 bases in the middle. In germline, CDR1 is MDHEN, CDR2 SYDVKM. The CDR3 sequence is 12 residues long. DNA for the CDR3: TGTGCCAGCAGTGTCCAGGTGAAGGGCTACACCTTC. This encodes CASSVQVKGYTF.

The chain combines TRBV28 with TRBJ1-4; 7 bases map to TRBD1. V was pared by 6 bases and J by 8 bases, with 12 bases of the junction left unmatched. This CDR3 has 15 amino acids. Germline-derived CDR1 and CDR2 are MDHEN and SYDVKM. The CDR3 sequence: CASSPGAGGREKLFF. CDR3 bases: TGTGCCAGCAGCCCCGGGGCAGGGGGTCGCGAAAAACTGTTTTTT.

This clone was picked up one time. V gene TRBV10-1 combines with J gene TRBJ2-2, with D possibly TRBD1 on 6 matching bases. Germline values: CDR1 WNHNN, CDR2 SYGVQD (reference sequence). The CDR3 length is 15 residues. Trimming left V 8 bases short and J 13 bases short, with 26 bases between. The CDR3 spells CASGRGQSEHRGLFF. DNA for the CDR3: TGCGCCAGCGGCCGCGGACAGTCTGAACACCGGGGGCTGTTTTTT.

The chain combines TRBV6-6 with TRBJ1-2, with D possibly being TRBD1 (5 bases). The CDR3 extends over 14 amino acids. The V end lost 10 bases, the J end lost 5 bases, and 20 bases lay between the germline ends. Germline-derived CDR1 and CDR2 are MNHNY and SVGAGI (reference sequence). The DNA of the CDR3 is TGTGCCACCACGTCTGTGGTTCGGGGGTATGGCTACACCTTC. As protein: CATTSVVRGYGYTF.

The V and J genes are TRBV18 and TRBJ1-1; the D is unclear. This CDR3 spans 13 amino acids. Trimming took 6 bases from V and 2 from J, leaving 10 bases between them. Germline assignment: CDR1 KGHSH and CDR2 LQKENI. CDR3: CASSPSLNTEAFF. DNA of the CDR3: TGTGCCAGCTCCCCTTCTCTTAACACTGAAGCTTTCTTT.

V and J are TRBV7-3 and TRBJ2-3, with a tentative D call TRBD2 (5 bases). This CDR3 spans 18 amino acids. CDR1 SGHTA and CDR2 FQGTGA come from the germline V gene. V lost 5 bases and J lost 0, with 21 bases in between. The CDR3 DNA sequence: TGTGCCAGCAGCCCACAACCCAGCGGAGCTTCTAGCACAGATACGCAGTATTTT. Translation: CASSPQPSGASSTDTQYF.

CDR3 amino acids: CASSRDIKETQYF. DNA for the CDR3: TGTGCCAGCTCACGGGACATAAAAGAGACCCAGTACTTC. The chain combines TRBV18 with TRBJ2-5, with a possible D match to TRBD1 (6 bases). The CDR3 sequence is 13 residues long. Germline CDR1 KGHSH, CDR2 LQKENI. Trimming removed 4 bases from V and 3 bases from J, with 9 bases in between. Full variable domain (missing parts from reference TRBV18 and TRBJ2-5): NAGVMQNPRHLVRRRGQEARLRCSPMKGHSHVYWYRQLPEEGLKFMVYLQKENIIDESGMPKERFSAEFPKEGPSILRIQQVVRGDSAAYFCASSRDIKETQYFGPGTRLLVL.

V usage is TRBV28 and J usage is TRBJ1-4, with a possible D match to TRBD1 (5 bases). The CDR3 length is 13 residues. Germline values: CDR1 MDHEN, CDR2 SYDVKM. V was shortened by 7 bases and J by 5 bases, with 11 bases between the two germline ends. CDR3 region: CASKGLPNEKLFF. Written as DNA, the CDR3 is TGTGCCAGCAAGGGGCTTCCAAATGAAAAACTGTTTTTT.

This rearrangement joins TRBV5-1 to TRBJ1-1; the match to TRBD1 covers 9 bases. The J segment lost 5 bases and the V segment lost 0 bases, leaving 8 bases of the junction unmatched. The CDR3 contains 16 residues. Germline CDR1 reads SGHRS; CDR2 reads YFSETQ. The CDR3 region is CASSLEQGAMRTEAFF. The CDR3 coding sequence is TGCGCCAGCAGCTTGGAACAGGGGGCGATGAGGACTGAAGCTTTCTTT.

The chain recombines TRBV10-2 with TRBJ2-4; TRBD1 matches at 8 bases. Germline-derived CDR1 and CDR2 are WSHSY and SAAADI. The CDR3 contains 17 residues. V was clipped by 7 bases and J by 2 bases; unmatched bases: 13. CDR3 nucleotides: TGCGCCAGCACTACGACCCCAGGGGGCAGTTCCAAAAACATTCAGTACTTC. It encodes CASTTTPGGSSKNIQYF.

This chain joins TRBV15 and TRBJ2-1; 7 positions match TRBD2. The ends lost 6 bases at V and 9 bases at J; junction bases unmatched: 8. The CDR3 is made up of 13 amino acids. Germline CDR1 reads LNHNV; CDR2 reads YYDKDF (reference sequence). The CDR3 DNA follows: TGTGCCACCAGTATACGGACTAGTCGTGAGCAGTTCTTC. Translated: CATSIRTSREQFF. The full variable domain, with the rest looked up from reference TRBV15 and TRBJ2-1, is DAMVIQNPRYQVTQFGKPVTLSCSQTLNHNVMYWYQQKSSQAPKLLFHYYDKDFNNEADTPDNFQSRRPNTSFCFLDIRSPGLGDTAMYLCATSIRTSREQFFGPGTRLTVL.

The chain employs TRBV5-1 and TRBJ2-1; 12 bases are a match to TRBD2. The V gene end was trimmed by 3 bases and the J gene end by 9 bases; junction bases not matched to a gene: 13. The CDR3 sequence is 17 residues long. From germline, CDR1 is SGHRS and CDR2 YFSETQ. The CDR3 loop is CASSSRTSGTTVPEQFF. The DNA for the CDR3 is TGCGCCAGCAGCTCTAGGACTAGCGGGACTACCGTTCCTGAGCAGTTCTTC.

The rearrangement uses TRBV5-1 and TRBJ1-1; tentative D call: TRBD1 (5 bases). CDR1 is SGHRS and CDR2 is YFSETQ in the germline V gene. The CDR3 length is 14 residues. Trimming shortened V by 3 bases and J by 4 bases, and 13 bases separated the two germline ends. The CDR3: CASSSSGGSTEAFF. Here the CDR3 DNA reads TGCGCCAGCAGCTCCTCGGGGGGGAGCACTGAAGCTTTCTTT.

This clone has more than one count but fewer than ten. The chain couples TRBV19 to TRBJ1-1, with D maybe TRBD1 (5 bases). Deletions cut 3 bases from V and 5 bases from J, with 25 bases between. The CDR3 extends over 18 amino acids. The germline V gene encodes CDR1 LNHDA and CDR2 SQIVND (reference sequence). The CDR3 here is CASSMSTRGLARGTEAFF. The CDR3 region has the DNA TGTGCCAGTAGTATGTCAACTAGAGGGTTGGCCCGGGGGACTGAAGCTTTCTTT.

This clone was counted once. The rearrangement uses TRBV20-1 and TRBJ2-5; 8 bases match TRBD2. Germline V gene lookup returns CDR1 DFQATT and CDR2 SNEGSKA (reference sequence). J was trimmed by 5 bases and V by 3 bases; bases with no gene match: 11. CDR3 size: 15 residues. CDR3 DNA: TGCAGTGCTAGTGCCTTAGCGGGGCCCCGGGAGACCCAGTACTTC. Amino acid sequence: CSASALAGPRETQYF.

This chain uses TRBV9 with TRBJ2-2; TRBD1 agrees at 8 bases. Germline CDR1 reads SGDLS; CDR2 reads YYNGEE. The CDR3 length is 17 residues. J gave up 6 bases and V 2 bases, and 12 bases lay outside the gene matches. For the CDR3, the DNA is TGTGCCAGCAGCGTCCACCTTAGGACAGGGAGTTCCGGGGAGCTGTTTTTT. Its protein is CASSVHLRTGSSGELFF.